This TCR beta chain derives from a study of glioma-infiltrating T cells after dendritic cell vaccination. Across the whole study: Dendritic cell vaccination trial patients had either newly diagnosed or recurrent glioblastoma. Study results and caveats: Few patients contributed both blood and tumor specimens.

TCRB CDR3 was amplified from 2 ug genomic DNA or less. TCRdb keeps only in-frame clones here, not all; method: immunoSEQ multiplex PCR. This sample has some 24,000 clones; 85% to 90% occur once, and the top ten carry 2.5% to 3.5%. Time point of the sample: after dendritic cell vaccination, including at tumor progression/relapse. All glioblastoma patients lacked an isocitrate dehydrogenase mutation. The CDR3 covers 12 residues. The table lists this clone with a few counts. Antigen specificity is unknown. This TCR derives from a human donor with glioblastoma. The input for sequencing was blood, taken after dendritic cell vaccination. The chain is built from TRBV21-1 and TRBJ1-1. TRBV21-1 is marked as a pseudogene. The CDR3 bases are TGTGCCAGCACCGGGGGGGGAGGTGAAGCTTTCTTT. Its protein product is CASTGGGGEAFF.